The 7 T cell receptor beta chains below all came from one sample that was sequenced in a study of stem cell transplantation in POMP-related autoinflammatory disease. Data came from immunoSEQ multiplex PCR; TCRdb stores just in-frame clones and leaves some out. The table has approximately 65,000 clones, just over 90% seen once. Sequenced here: CD4+ T cells from PBMCs, sampled after stem cell transplantation. These receptors were collected from a human patient with POMP-related autoinflammation and immune dysregulation (PRAID). Some T cells could come from the graft donor.

The V and J genes are TRBV24-1 and TRBJ2-3, with 7 bases that match TRBD2. CDR3 length: 13 amino acids. Looked up from germline, CDR1 is KGHDR and CDR2 is SFDVKD. V lost 10 bases and J lost 2; bases outside the gene matches: 5. This chain's CDR3 is CATGGTATDTQYF. The CDR3 DNA is TGTGCCACGGGGGGGACTGCCACAGATACGCAGTATTTT.

This chain links TRBV7-9 with TRBJ2-7; D is perhaps TRBD1 (6 bases). Germline V gene sequence: CDR1 SEHNR, CDR2 FQNEAQ (reference sequence). V lost 5 bases and J lost 2, with 16 bases in between. The CDR3 loop spans 15 amino acids. The CDR3 loop is CASSLMGAPAYEQYF. For the CDR3, the DNA is TGTGCCAGCAGCCTGATGGGGGCCCCTGCCTACGAGCAGTACTTC.

The chain employs TRBV6-5 and TRBJ2-7; D uncertain. The CDR3 sequence is 15 residues long. CDR1 is MNHEY and CDR2 is SVGAGI in the germline V gene. The V end was cut by 8 bases, the J end by 5 bases, with 22 bases between. DNA for the CDR3: TGTGCCAGCGTGAGTGGGTTGGCGTTTCGAGACGAGCAGTACTTC. It encodes CASVSGLAFRDEQYF.

The rearrangement joins TRBV5-1 to TRBJ2-1, with 15 nucleotides matching TRBD2. The junction had 5 bases not matched to a gene; V was cut back by 5 bases and J by 8 bases. CDR3 length: 15 residues. Germline assignment: CDR1 SGHRS and CDR2 YFSETQ. The CDR3 nucleotides are TGCGCCAGCAGACCCGGGACTAGCGGGGGGCATGAGCAGTTCTTC. Its translation is CASRPGTSGGHEQFF.

The gene calls are TRBV28 and TRBJ2-5, with 11 bases identical to TRBD1. This CDR3 comprises 16 residues. V shed 5 bases, J shed 4 bases, and the junction held 9 bases outside the gene matches. Germline-derived CDR1 and CDR2 are MDHEN and SYDVKM. CDR3 bases: TGTGCCAGCAGTGACTGGACAGGGGGCGCAGGAGAGACCCAGTACTTC. Its protein product is CASSDWTGGAGETQYF.

The rearrangement uses TRBV9 and TRBJ2-1, with 13 bases fitting TRBD2. The CDR3 has 15 amino acids. With 4 bases clipped from V and 7 bases from J, the junction kept 5 bases outside the gene matches. Germline CDR1 reads SGDLS; CDR2 reads YYNGEE. The CDR3 nucleotides are TGTGCCAGCAGCCCTCGACTAGCGGGGGGAAATGAGCAGTTCTTC. Residues: CASSPRLAGGNEQFF.

V is TRBV7-3 and J is TRBJ1-1; the D is unclear. Germline CDR1 SGHTA, CDR2 FQGTGA. This CDR3 spans 13 amino acids. The germline V and J ends were trimmed by 2 bases and 1 base, with 5 bases remaining between them. CDR3 sequence: CASSLDQNTEAFF. The CDR3 bases are TGTGCCAGCAGCTTAGATCAGAACACTGAAGCTTTCTTT.